The T cell receptor beta chain under discussion was sequenced for a study of T cell responses to AZD1222 COVID-19 vaccine. The method was immunoSEQ multiplex PCR; TCRdb's version includes in-frame clones alone and lacks a portion of them. The data show 150,000 to 200,000 clones, 90% to 95% seen once. The CDR3 sequence is 13 residues long. Per the germline V gene, CDR1 is ENHRY and CDR2 is SYGVKD. V gave up 7 bases and J gave up 7 bases, with 16 bases separating them. This sample comprised peripheral blood, obtained 28 days after the second AZD1222 dose. V usage is TRBV10-3 and J usage is TRBJ1-1; the D gene is possibly TRBD1 (5 bases). This TCR came from an adult who received the AZD1222 COVID-19 vaccine. CDR3 in DNA: TGTGCCATCAAAGGTGGGCCGGGGCTTGAAGCTTTCTTT. This translates into CAIKGGPGLEAFF.